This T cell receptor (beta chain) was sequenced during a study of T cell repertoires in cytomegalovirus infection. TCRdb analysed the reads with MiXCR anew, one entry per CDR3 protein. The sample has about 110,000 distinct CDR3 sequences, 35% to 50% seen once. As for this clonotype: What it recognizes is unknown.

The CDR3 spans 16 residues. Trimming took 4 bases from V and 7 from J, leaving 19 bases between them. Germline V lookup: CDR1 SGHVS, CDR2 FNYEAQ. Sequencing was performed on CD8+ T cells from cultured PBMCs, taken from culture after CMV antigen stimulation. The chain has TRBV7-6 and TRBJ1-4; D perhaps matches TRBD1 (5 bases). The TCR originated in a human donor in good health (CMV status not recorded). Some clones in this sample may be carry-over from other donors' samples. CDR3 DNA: TGTGCCAGCAGCTCCACGTTAGGGGCTATTTCTGAAAAACTGTTTTTT. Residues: CASSSTLGAISEKLFF.